These T cell receptor beta chains were read from a single sample in a study of cytomegalovirus exposure and HLA in healthy donors. TCRdb's table, derived via immunoSEQ multiplex PCR, lists solely in-frame clones and lacks some. In the table there are approximately 100,000 clones, roughly 66% of which are singletons. The sample taken for sequencing was PBMCs. These receptors all come from a woman between 50 and 59 years old in good health and CMV-seronegative. Each CDR3 is given with its conserved first and last residue. Each record gives: CDR3 DNA, CDR3 protein, J gene, V gene, clone size, D gene. D genes are given only for firm matches. The size field is filled for only some rows; it gives once, few, many or a size class.

CDR3 DNA: TGTGCCAGCAGCCCTCTAAGTTCTAGCACAGATACGCAGTATTTT
CDR3 protein: CASSPLSSSTDTQYF
J gene: TRBJ2-3
V gene: TRBV14
clone size: .
D gene: .

CDR3 DNA: TGCAGCGTTGTATCCCCCTTAACTAGCGGTTCCTACGAGCAGTACTTC
CDR3 protein: CSVVSPLTSGSYEQYF
J gene: TRBJ2-7
V gene: TRBV29-1
clone size: .
D gene: TRBD2

CDR3 DNA: TGTGCCAGCAGCTTCGACAATGAGGGCTCACCCCTCCACTTT
CDR3 protein: CASSFDNEGSPLHF
J gene: TRBJ1-6
V gene: TRBV7-9
clone size: .
D gene: .

CDR3 DNA: TGTGCCAGCAGCTTACAGGGGGCGCACAATGAGCAGTTCTTC
CDR3 protein: CASSLQGAHNEQFF
J gene: TRBJ2-1
V gene: TRBV7-8
clone size: .
D gene: TRBD1

CDR3 DNA: TGTGCCAGCAGCCAAGGGGCTCACGGGACAGGGCACACCGGGGAGCTGTTTTTT
CDR3 protein: CASSQGAHGTGHTGELFF
J gene: TRBJ2-2
V gene: TRBV4-2
clone size: .
D gene: TRBD1

CDR3 DNA: TGTGCCATCAGTGATATTACGCGGGGCAGTACTGGAAACACCATATATTTT
CDR3 protein: CAISDITRGSTGNTIYF
J gene: TRBJ1-3
V gene: TRBV10-3
clone size: .
D gene: .

CDR3 DNA: TGCGCCAGCAGCCAATACTGGACTAGCGGGGGGGTTTACAATGAGCAGTTCTTC
CDR3 protein: CASSQYWTSGGVYNEQFF
J gene: TRBJ2-1
V gene: TRBV4-1
clone size: .
D gene: TRBD2

CDR3 DNA: TGTGCCAGCAGTTTTTCGGGTGGTGCAGATACGCAGTATTTT
CDR3 protein: CASSFSGGADTQYF
J gene: TRBJ2-3
V gene: TRBV28
clone size: few
D gene: .

CDR3 DNA: TGTGCCAGTAGTCGAGACAGGGGATCCGACCAAGAGACCCAGTACTTC
CDR3 protein: CASSRDRGSDQETQYF
J gene: TRBJ2-5
V gene: TRBV19
clone size: .
D gene: TRBD1

CDR3 DNA: TGTGCCAGCAGCCCCCCAAGTGGGGGGATTAATGAAAAACTGTTTTTT
CDR3 protein: CASSPPSGGINEKLFF
J gene: TRBJ1-4
V gene: TRBV7-9
clone size: .
D gene: .

CDR3 DNA: TGTGCCAGCACCAGGACAGGGAACACTGAAGCTTTCTTT
CDR3 protein: CASTRTGNTEAFF
J gene: TRBJ1-1
V gene: TRBV7-9
clone size: .
D gene: TRBD1

CDR3 DNA: TGCAGCGTTGATGGTGGCGGGTCCTGGTCGAATGAGCAGTTCTTC
CDR3 protein: CSVDGGGSWSNEQFF
J gene: TRBJ2-1
V gene: TRBV29-1
clone size: .
D gene: .

CDR3 DNA: TGTGCCAGCAGCCAAGCGACTAGCCTGAATGAGCAGTTCTTC
CDR3 protein: CASSQATSLNEQFF
J gene: TRBJ2-1
V gene: TRBV11-2
clone size: .
D gene: TRBD2

CDR3 DNA: TGTGCCAGCAGCTATAGCTACACCGGGGAGCTGTTTTTT
CDR3 protein: CASSYSYTGELFF
J gene: TRBJ2-2
V gene: TRBV5-8
clone size: .
D gene: .

CDR3 DNA: TGTGCCAGCAGCTTGGCGACTAGCGGGAGGATGGTTGAGCAGTTCTTC
CDR3 protein: CASSLATSGRMVEQFF
J gene: TRBJ2-1
V gene: TRBV5-4
clone size: few
D gene: TRBD2

CDR3 DNA: TGTGCCAGCAGTTACGGGCGGGGCACAGATACGCAGTATTTT
CDR3 protein: CASSYGRGTDTQYF
J gene: TRBJ2-3
V gene: TRBV6-5
clone size: .
D gene: .

CDR3 DNA: TGTGCCAGCAGCCCACGGACTAGCAGCCCCGAGCAGTACTTC
CDR3 protein: CASSPRTSSPEQYF
J gene: TRBJ2-7
V gene: TRBV9
clone size: .
D gene: TRBD2

CDR3 DNA: TGTGCCAGCTCACCACCGTCTCAGGGGAACTCTGGGGCCAACGTCCTGACTTTC
CDR3 protein: CASSPPSQGNSGANVLTF
J gene: TRBJ2-6
V gene: TRBV18
clone size: .
D gene: .

CDR3 DNA: TGTGCCAGCAGCCTAGCACCGGAGGGAGATACGCAGTATTTT
CDR3 protein: CASSLAPEGDTQYF
J gene: TRBJ2-3
V gene: TRBV7-6
clone size: .
D gene: .

CDR3 DNA: TGCGCCAGCAGCGGGACAGGGGGCCCCCACGAGCAGTACTTC
CDR3 protein: CASSGTGGPHEQYF
J gene: TRBJ2-7
V gene: TRBV5-1
clone size: .
D gene: TRBD1

CDR3 DNA: TGTGCCAGCAGTGACGGGAGGGCCTTCTCTTACGAGCAGTACTTC
CDR3 protein: CASSDGRAFSYEQYF
J gene: TRBJ2-7
V gene: TRBV28
clone size: .
D gene: TRBD2

CDR3 DNA: TGTGCCAGCAACAGGGCGCGGGGGAACGAGCAGTACTTC
CDR3 protein: CASNRARGNEQYF
J gene: TRBJ2-7
V gene: TRBV6-1
clone size: .
D gene: .

CDR3 DNA: TGTGCCAACCAAGGGGGAAGAAATTCACCCCTCCACTTT
CDR3 protein: CANQGGRNSPLHF
J gene: TRBJ1-6
V gene: TRBV10-3
clone size: once
D gene: .